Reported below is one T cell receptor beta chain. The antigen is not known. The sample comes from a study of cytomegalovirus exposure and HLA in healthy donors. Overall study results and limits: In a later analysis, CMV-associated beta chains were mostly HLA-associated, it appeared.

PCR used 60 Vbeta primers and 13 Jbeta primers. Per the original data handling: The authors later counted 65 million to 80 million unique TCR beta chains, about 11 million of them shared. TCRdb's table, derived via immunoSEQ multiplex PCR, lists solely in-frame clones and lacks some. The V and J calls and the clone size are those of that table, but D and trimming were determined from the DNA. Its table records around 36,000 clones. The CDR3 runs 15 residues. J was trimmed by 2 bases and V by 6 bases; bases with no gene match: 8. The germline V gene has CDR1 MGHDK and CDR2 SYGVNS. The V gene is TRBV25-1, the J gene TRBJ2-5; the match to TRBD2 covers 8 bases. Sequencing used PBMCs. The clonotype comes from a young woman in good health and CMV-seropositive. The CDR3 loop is CASRIFSGGQETQYF. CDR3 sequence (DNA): TGTGCCAGCAGGATCTTCAGCGGGGGACAAGAGACCCAGTACTTC.